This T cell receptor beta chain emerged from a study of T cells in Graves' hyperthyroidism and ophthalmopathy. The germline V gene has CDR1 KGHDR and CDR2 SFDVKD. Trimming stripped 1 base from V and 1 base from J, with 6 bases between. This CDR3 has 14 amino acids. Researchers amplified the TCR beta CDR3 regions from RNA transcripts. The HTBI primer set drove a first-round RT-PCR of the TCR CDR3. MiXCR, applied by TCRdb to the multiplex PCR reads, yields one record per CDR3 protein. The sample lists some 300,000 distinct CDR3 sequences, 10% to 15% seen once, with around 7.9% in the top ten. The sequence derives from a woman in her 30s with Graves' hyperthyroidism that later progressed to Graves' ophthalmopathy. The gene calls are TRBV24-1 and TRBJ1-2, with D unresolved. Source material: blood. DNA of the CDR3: TGTGCCACCAGTGATTTTAGTAATAACTATGGCTACACCTTC. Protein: CATSDFSNNYGYTF.